This TCR beta chain was captured by sequencing in a study of T cell responses to AZD1222 COVID-19 vaccine. To note about this clone: What it recognizes is unknown.

The germline V and J ends were trimmed by 7 bases and 7 bases, with 13 bases remaining between them. Germline V gene data show CDR1 as MNHEY and CDR2 as SVGAGI. The CDR3 totals 12 residues. Study results and caveats: There were vaccine-associated CD4 TCRs across spike, dominant at 160-218 and 743-854. Within unmutated variant regions lay the reported targets of nearly half of spike-specific TCRs. Spike-specific TCRs gained breadth and depth after people received two AZD1222 doses.

Assay: immunoSEQ multiplex PCR; the TCRdb copy retains only in-frame clones and omits some. The data hold roughly 140,000 clones, with around 88% observed a single time. The sequences come from peripheral blood, collected on day 0 of AZD1222 vaccination. The chain carries TRBV6-5 and TRBJ1-2, with D maybe TRBD1 (5 bases). This clonotype originated in an adult in good health. The CDR3 DNA follows: TGTGCCAGCATGAGGGGAGAGTCTGGCTACACCTTC. Protein product: CASMRGESGYTF.